Presented here are 7 T cell receptor beta chains from one specimen sequenced in a study of circulating CD8 cells and anti-PD-1 response in melanoma. Four subsets defined by PD-1 and/or TIGIT were sorted from live CD3+CD8+TCRalphabeta+ cells. Using around 14 ng of total RNA, TCR libraries were made with the QIAseq Immune Repertoire TCR panel. TCRdb redid the calling of the reads with MiXCR, one entry per CDR3 protein. The sample has hundreds of distinct CDR3 sequences, 7.8% seen once; the top ten hold approximately 39%. The sequences come from CD8+ T cells from PBMCs, collected at baseline or after one month of anti-PD-1 therapy (not recorded which). These receptors were taken from a human donor with melanoma.

This clonotype counts as medium-sized (0.01 to 0.1%). The chain is built from TRBV20-1 and TRBJ2-1; the D is unclear. CDR3 length: 16 residues. V was clipped by 1 base and J by 3 bases, with 16 bases between them. Germline CDR1 DFQATT, CDR2 SNEGSKA (reference sequence). The CDR3 nucleotides read TGCAGTGCTAGAGCTCTTCGAGAGGTGATCTACAATGAGCAGTTCTTC. It encodes CSARALREVIYNEQFF.

In its sample, this clonotype is large (0.1 to 1%). The chain employs TRBV29-1 and TRBJ2-2, with D possibly matching TRBD1 (6 bases). Trimming removed 5 bases at V and 1 base at J, with 20 bases between. The V gene's germline CDR1 is SQVTM and CDR2 ANQGSEA. The CDR3 totals 17 residues. The CDR3 region has the DNA TGCAGCGTTTCCGGGACAAAACTTACCTTGAACACCGGGGAGCTGTTTTTT. As protein: CSVSGTKLTLNTGELFF.

By frequency in the sample, this clonotype is large. The chain couples TRBV12-3 or TRBV12-4 to TRBJ2-2; 7 nucleotides match TRBD2. The CDR3 spans 14 residues. V trimming: 0 bases; J trimming: 6 bases; junction bases outside the gene matches: 1. The CDR3 protein is CASSLAGRAGELFF. CDR3 nucleotides: TGTGCCAGCAGTTTAGCAGGGAGGGCCGGGGAGCTGTTTTTT.

This clonotype is labeled medium-sized. The genes are TRBV11-2 and TRBJ2-5; 12 nucleotides align to TRBD1. The CDR3 consists of 16 residues. Trimming cost V 5 bases and J 4 bases; bases outside gene matches: 8. The germline gives CDR1 SGHAT, CDR2 FQNNGV. The CDR3 sequence: CASSNAGQGAGETQYF. The CDR3 coding sequence is TGTGCCAGCAGCAACGCGGGACAGGGGGCCGGAGAGACCCAGTACTTC.

By proportion, this clonotype is large. The V gene is TRBV7-9, the J gene TRBJ2-7; no firm D call. This CDR3 has 15 residues. Trimming cost V 5 bases and J 3 bases, with 17 bases left between them. CDR1 is SEHNR, CDR2 FQNEAQ, per germline (reference sequence). This CDR3 is CASSPHGSGIYEQYF. Written as DNA, the CDR3 is TGTGCCAGCAGCCCGCATGGATCAGGAATCTACGAGCAGTACTTC.

This clonotype is labeled as hyperexpanded. The genes are TRBV7-3 and TRBJ2-3; 7 bases align to TRBD2. The germline V gene has CDR1 SGHTA and CDR2 FQGTGA. The CDR3 totals 14 residues. Trimming removed 5 bases from V and 4 bases from J; junction bases left unmatched: 6. In nucleotides, the CDR3 is TGTGCCAGCAGCCCCGCGGCGGGAGCAGATACGCAGTATTTT. It codes for CASSPAAGADTQYF.

By share, this clonotype counts as medium-sized. The CDR3 region is CASLDRGGYGYTF. DNA of the CDR3: TGTGCCAGCCTAGACAGGGGAGGGTATGGCTACACCTTC. This chain links TRBV2 with TRBJ1-2; 8 nucleotides line up with TRBD1. CDR1 and CDR2 (germline): SNHLY, FYNNEI. The CDR3 consists of 13 residues. The V segment lost 8 bases and the J segment 5 bases; nucleotides outside the gene matches: 7.